Listed below are T cell receptor beta chains from one sample, sequenced in a study of shared clonotypes between healthy human individuals. The assay was immunoSEQ multiplex PCR, and TCRdb's table has in-frame clones only and misses some. Counted here are roughly 2.5 million clones, 85% to 95% occurring once; the ten biggest clones make up about 0.13%. Material: naive CD4+ T cells sorted from blood. The receptors here all came from a man aged 18 to 35 in good health. Both conserved end residues are part of each CDR3. Each record gives: clone size, CDR3 length, J gene, D gene, V gene, CDR3 protein, CDR3 DNA. A D gene is named only where the DNA matches it firmly. A clone size is listed for some rows: how often the clone was seen (once, few, many), or a class if it is expanded.

once	13	TRBJ1-1	.	TRBV2	CASSITGNTEAFF	TGTGCCAGCAGTATTACAGGTAACACTGAAGCTTTCTTT
.	13	TRBJ2-7	.	TRBV15	CATSSRTSYEQYF	TGTGCCACCAGCAGTAGGACGTCCTACGAGCAGTACTTC
.	15	TRBJ1-3	.	TRBV5-1	CASSSGASSGNTIYF	TGCGCCAGCAGCTCAGGGGCTTCCTCTGGAAACACCATATATTTT
few	14	TRBJ1-1	.	TRBV10-3	CAVKRGQLDTEAFF	TGTGCCGTTAAACGGGGCCAACTCGACACTGAAGCTTTCTTT
.	12	TRBJ1-2	.	TRBV5-1	CASSLDGYGYTF	TGCGCCAGCAGCTTGGACGGGTATGGCTACACCTTC
.	15	TRBJ2-5	.	TRBV5-8	CASNLKRGYGETQYF	TGTGCCAGCAACCTGAAAAGAGGGTATGGGGAGACCCAGTACTTC
.	13	TRBJ2-7	.	TRBV5-1	CASSQQGTVEQYF	TGCGCCAGCAGCCAGCAGGGGACGGTCGAGCAGTACTTC
.	16	TRBJ1-1	.	TRBV19	CASANSGRLMNTEAFF	TGTGCCAGTGCCAATTCAGGGCGGTTAATGAACACTGAAGCTTTCTTT
.	15	TRBJ1-6	.	TRBV10-3	CAIREGGTYNSPLHF	TGTGCCATCAGGGAGGGAGGAACCTATAATTCACCCCTCCACTTT
.	15	TRBJ2-5	.	TRBV5-1	CASSLTNGPQETQYF	TGCGCCAGCAGCTTGACAAATGGACCCCAAGAGACCCAGTACTTC
.	15	TRBJ2-1	TRBD2	TRBV19	CASSMPGRGYNEQFF	TGTGCCAGTAGTATGCCCGGGAGGGGTTACAATGAGCAGTTCTTC
.	16	TRBJ1-3	.	TRBV28	CASSSYWTVSGNTIYF	TGTGCCAGCAGTTCCTATTGGACGGTCTCTGGAAACACCATATATTTT
.	15	TRBJ2-3	.	TRBV2	CASRREDIRTDTQYF	TGTGCCAGCAGGAGGGAGGACATTCGCACAGATACGCAGTATTTT
.	15	TRBJ1-1	.	TRBV4-1	CASSQVVGVNTEAFF	TGCGCCAGCAGCCAAGTTGTCGGGGTGAACACTGAAGCTTTCTTT
.	15	TRBJ2-2	.	TRBV2	CASSEFRPNTGELFF	TGTGCCAGCAGTGAATTCAGACCGAACACCGGGGAGCTGTTTTTT
.	15	TRBJ2-3	TRBD2	TRBV5-1	CASSPTSGGTDTQYF	TGCGCCAGCAGCCCTACTAGCGGGGGCACAGATACGCAGTATTTT
.	15	TRBJ2-3	.	TRBV19	CASSIGPPAKRGQYF	TGTGCCAGTAGTATTGGCCCTCCGGCTAAGAGGGGGCAGTATTTT
.	14	TRBJ1-6	.	TRBV10-2	CASLGGNPNSPLHF	TGCGCCAGCCTGGGAGGAAATCCTAATTCACCCCTCCACTTT
.	14	TRBJ2-3	.	TRBV9	CASSPFLSTDTQYF	TGTGCCAGCAGCCCCTTCCTAAGCACAGATACGCAGTATTTT
.	17	TRBJ1-1	.	TRBV28	CASSQFRGSRQNTEAFF	TGTGCCAGCAGTCAATTTAGGGGATCCAGACAGAACACTGAAGCTTTCTTT
once	17	TRBJ2-6	.	TRBV5-1	CASSLALVVSGANVLTF	TGCGCCAGCAGCTTGGCCCTGGTAGTCTCTGGGGCCAACGTCCTGACTTTC
.	14	TRBJ1-2	.	TRBV28	CASRSPGASYGYTF	TGTGCCAGCCGCTCCCCAGGGGCAAGCTATGGCTACACCTTC
.	13	TRBJ2-7	.	TRBV10-3	CATNRVSSYEQYF	TGTGCCACAAACCGGGTCTCATCCTACGAGCAGTACTTC
once	15	TRBJ2-7	.	TRBV6-1	CASSEERGSSYEQYF	TGTGCCAGCAGTGAAGAAAGGGGGTCCTCCTACGAGCAGTACTTC
.	15	TRBJ1-1	.	TRBV4-3	CASSQGPSRDTEAFF	TGCGCCAGCAGCCAAGGACCCTCGAGGGACACTGAAGCTTTCTTT
.	11	TRBJ1-2	.	TRBV20-1	CSALRAGGYTF	TGCAGTGCGCTCCGGGCCGGGGGCTACACCTTC
.	15	TRBJ1-5	.	TRBV5-6	CASSLATSGNQPQHF	TGTGCCAGTTCCCTCGCGACCTCGGGCAATCAGCCCCAGCATTTT
.	15	TRBJ1-2	.	TRBV6-5	CASIGILGGRYGYTF	TGTGCCAGCATTGGAATCCTAGGGGGTCGCTATGGCTACACCTTC
.	16	TRBJ2-3	TRBD2	TRBV18	CASSTWTSESTDTQYF	TGTGCCAGCTCAACCTGGACTAGCGAAAGCACAGATACGCAGTATTTT
.	14	TRBJ1-2	.	TRBV6-5	CASSQASQSYGYTF	TGTGCCAGCAGCCAGGCCTCACAGTCCTATGGCTACACCTTC
.	12	TRBJ2-7	.	TRBV2	CASSLLGYEQYF	TGTGCCAGCAGTCTACTCGGTTACGAGCAGTACTTC
.	15	TRBJ2-3	.	TRBV5-1	CASSPQSTRTDTQYF	TGCGCCAGCAGCCCGCAGAGTACTCGCACAGATACGCAGTATTTT
.	15	TRBJ1-6	.	TRBV19	CASSTGDATESPLHF	TGTGCCAGTAGTACCGGGGACGCCACTGAGTCACCCCTCCACTTT